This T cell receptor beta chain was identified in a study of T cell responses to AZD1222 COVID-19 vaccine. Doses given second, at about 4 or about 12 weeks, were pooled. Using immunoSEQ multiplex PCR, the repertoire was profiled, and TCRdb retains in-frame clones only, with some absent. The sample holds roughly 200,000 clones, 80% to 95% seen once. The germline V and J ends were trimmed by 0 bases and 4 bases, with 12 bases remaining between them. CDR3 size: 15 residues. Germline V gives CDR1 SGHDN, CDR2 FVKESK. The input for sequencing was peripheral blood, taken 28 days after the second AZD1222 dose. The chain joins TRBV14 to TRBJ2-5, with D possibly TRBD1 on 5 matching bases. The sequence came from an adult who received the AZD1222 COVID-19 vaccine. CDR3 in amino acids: CASSQDARARETQYF. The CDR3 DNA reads TGTGCCAGCAGCCAAGATGCCAGGGCGCGAGAGACCCAGTACTTC.